Each of the 26 T cell receptor beta chains below was sequenced from the same sample in a study of T cells after yellow fever vaccination. TCRdb called the 5' RACE reads again in MiXCR, with one record for every CDR3 protein. The repertoire consists of under 600,000 distinct CDR3 sequences, with around a fifth occurring once and the leading ten covering around 17%. Sequenced here: PBMCs, sampled roughly 23 days after the first yellow fever vaccination. The receptors here all came from a man aged 18 to 35 who received the YFV17D yellow fever vaccine.

Only a few counts were recorded for this clonotype. This sequence joins TRBV29-1 and TRBJ1-2; D might be TRBD1 (6 bases). Trimming removed 7 bases at V and 7 bases at J, with 16 bases between. The CDR3 loop spans 12 amino acids. The germline gives CDR1 SQVTM, CDR2 ANQGSEA. The CDR3 DNA reads TGCAGCGCCGAACCGGGGGCGGGTGGCTACACCTTC. Its translation: CSAEPGAGGYTF.

In this sample, this clonotype turned up many times. V and J are TRBV5-1 and TRBJ2-5; D unclear. CDR1 is SGHRS, CDR2 YFSETQ, per germline. Trimming removed 0 bases from V and 1 base from J, with 10 bases in between. The CDR3 length is 15 residues. CDR3 in DNA: TGCGCCAGCAGCTTGGGAGACACGAGCCAAGAGACCCAGTACTTC. Protein sequence: CASSLGDTSQETQYF.

This clonotype appeared many times. V gene TRBV18 combines with J gene TRBJ2-5, with 9 positions matching TRBD1. The CDR3 runs 15 residues. Germline CDR1 is KGHSH and CDR2 is LQKENI. Trimming at V came to 4 bases and at J to 3 bases, leaving 6 bases not matched to a gene. Here the CDR3 DNA reads TGTGCCAGCTCACGTCGGACAGGGGAGGAAGAGACCCAGTACTTC. Protein: CASSRRTGEEETQYF.

The sample holds a few counts of this clonotype. This chain links TRBV4-3 with TRBJ2-7; D remains ambiguous. The CDR3 covers 15 residues. The V end was cut by 0 bases, the J end by 5 bases, with 14 bases between. The germline V gene encodes CDR1 LGHNA and CDR2 YSLEER. CDR3 sequence: CASSQDCYPVDEQYV. CDR3 coding DNA: TGCGCCAGCAGCCAAGACTGCTACCCGGTGGACGAGCAGTACGTC.

CDR3 DNA sequence: TGCAGCGTTGACGTGAACACCGGGGAGCTGTTTTTT. Protein: CSVDVNTGELFF. The rearrangement links TRBV29-1 to TRBJ2-2; D is undetermined. Trimming stripped 3 bases from V and 1 base from J, with 3 bases between. Germline V gene sequence: CDR1 SQVTM, CDR2 ANQGSEA. The CDR3 has 12 residues.

The CDR3 loop is CASSHGQGKSNTEAFF. In DNA, the CDR3 is TGTGCCAGCAGCCACGGACAGGGAAAGTCGAACACTGAAGCTTTCTTT. The chain is built from TRBV5-6 and TRBJ1-1; 8 bases map to TRBD1. This CDR3 region has 16 residues. Per the germline V gene, CDR1 is SGHDT and CDR2 is YYEEEE. V gave up 4 bases and J gave up 1 base; unmatched junction bases: 9.

A few counts support this clonotype. CDR3 sequence: CASSFSGGAKEQFF. The DNA for the CDR3 is TGTGCCAGCAGCTTTAGCGGGGGGGCCAAAGAGCAGTTCTTC. The rearrangement joins TRBV11-3 to TRBJ2-1; 11 positions agree with TRBD2. Germline values: CDR1 SGHNT, CDR2 YENEEA. There are 14 residues in the CDR3. The J segment lost 10 bases and the V segment lost 3 bases, leaving 5 bases of the junction unmatched.

This rearrangement joins TRBV4-1 to TRBJ2-7; TRBD2 is a possible D gene (6 bases). V dropped 2 bases and J dropped 3 bases, with 14 bases sitting between them. This CDR3 has 15 amino acids. Germline CDR1 MGHRA, CDR2 YSYEKL. The DNA of the CDR3 is TGCGCCAGCAGCCAAATTGGGACTGGGGACTACGAGCAGTACTTC. Translating it yields CASSQIGTGDYEQYF.

This chain uses TRBV20-1 with TRBJ1-1, with 10 nucleotides matching TRBD1. CDR3 length: 14 residues. Germline V lookup: CDR1 DFQATT, CDR2 SNEGSKA (reference sequence). The V segment lost 3 bases and the J segment 5 bases; nucleotides outside the gene matches: 6. CDR3 bases: TGCAGTGCTAGGGGGACAGGGGTTGAGACTGAAGCTTTCTTT. It yields the protein CSARGTGVETEAFF.

This clonotype has only a few counts. The chain employs TRBV10-3 and TRBJ2-1; 8 bases are shared with TRBD1. This CDR3 has 15 amino acids. J lost 0 bases, V lost 5 bases, and 3 bases had no gene match. Looked up from germline, CDR1 is ENHRY and CDR2 is SYGVKD. The CDR3 DNA reads as TGTGCCATCAGTTTGGACAGGGACTCCTACAATGAGCAGTTCTTC. Its protein is CAISLDRDSYNEQFF.

The V call is TRBV15, the J call TRBJ2-5; D ambiguous. V shed 3 bases and J shed 5 bases, with 13 bases lying between them. Germline CDR1 and CDR2: LNHNV and YYDKDF (reference sequence). The CDR3 loop spans 14 amino acids. The CDR3 region is CATSSYRLGETQYF. The CDR3, as DNA: TGTGCCACCAGCAGCTATAGACTTGGGGAGACCCAGTACTTC.

This clonotype was observed a handful of times. The chain recombines TRBV20-1 with TRBJ2-7; D gene ambiguous. CDR3 size: 13 residues. The V end was cut by 0 bases, the J end by 1 base, with 7 bases between. Germline V CDR1 and CDR2: DFQATT, SNEGSKA (reference sequence). The CDR3 protein is CSAREFSSYEQYF. CDR3 nucleotides: TGCAGTGCTAGAGAGTTCAGTTCCTACGAGCAGTACTTC.

A few counts support this clonotype. The chain links TRBV29-1 to TRBJ2-3; no definite D call. The CDR3 has 11 amino acids. Trimming stripped 6 bases from V and 6 bases from J, with 10 bases between. The germline CDR1 and CDR2 sequences are SQVTM and ANQGSEA. CDR3 in amino acids: CSVGVWDTQYF. CDR3 bases: TGCAGCGTGGGTGTTTGGGATACGCAGTATTTT.

This chain uses TRBV7-2 with TRBJ2-3, with TRBD2 matching 10 bases. Germline V gene data show CDR1 as SGHTA and CDR2 as FQGNSA. V lost 1 base to trimming and J lost 3 bases; unmatched junction nucleotides: 4. This CDR3 has 16 amino acids. The DNA for the CDR3 is TGTGCCAGCAGCTTAGTGCCTAGCGGGGGAACAGATACGCAGTATTTT. Translating gives CASSLVPSGGTDTQYF.

In DNA, the CDR3 is TGTGCCAGCAGCTTAATGAGGGTCACTGAAGCTTTCTTT. Protein product: CASSLMRVTEAFF. The V call is TRBV11-2, the J call TRBJ1-1; D remains ambiguous. Germline CDR1 is SGHAT and CDR2 is FQNNGV. Trimming took off 2 bases at V and 4 bases at J, with 8 bases between the two ends. The CDR3 contains 13 residues.

This clonotype was picked up a small number of times. V gene TRBV7-2 combines with J gene TRBJ2-1; TRBD1 or TRBD2 may be the D gene (5 bases each). V was pared by 1 base and J by 6 bases, with 16 bases between. In germline, CDR1 is SGHTA, CDR2 FQGNSA. The CDR3 totals 16 residues. The chain's CDR3 is CASSLVVGSGLNEQFF. DNA for the CDR3: TGTGCCAGCAGCTTAGTGGTAGGTTCGGGGCTCAATGAGCAGTTCTTC.

The chain combines TRBV7-3 with TRBJ2-3; tentatively, D is TRBD2 (6 bases). The CDR3 length is 14 residues. Trimming took 4 bases from V and 6 from J, leaving 14 bases between them. From germline, CDR1 is SGHTA and CDR2 FQGTGA. The DNA of the CDR3 is TGTGCCAGCAGCTCCCCCGGGACTTCCGATACGCAGTATTTT. It is translated as CASSSPGTSDTQYF.

This clonotype was recorded a few times. In DNA form, the CDR3 reads TGTGCCAGCGGATGGGTAGGGGTCAACACCGGGGAGCTGTTTTTT. It is translated as CASGWVGVNTGELFF. The chain recombines TRBV12-3 or TRBV12-4 with TRBJ2-2; D is perhaps TRBD1 (5 bases). V was cut by 8 bases and J by 2 bases, with 15 bases left in between. This CDR3 has 15 residues.

The chain couples TRBV6-1 to TRBJ2-2; a possible D gene is TRBD2 (5 bases). Trimming removed 7 bases at V and 4 bases at J, with 16 bases between. The CDR3 is 15 residues long. Germline V gene sequence: CDR1 MNHNS, CDR2 SASEGT. The CDR3 DNA reads as TGTGCCAGCACCTTTAGTGTACTAGTCACCGGGGAGCTGTTTTTT. This translates into CASTFSVLVTGELFF.

This clonotype turned up a few times. The chain is built from TRBV5-6 and TRBJ1-2; D ambiguous. Trimming stripped 1 base from V and 3 bases from J, with 10 bases between. CDR3 size: 14 residues. Germline V CDR1 and CDR2: SGHDT, YYEEEE. CDR3 DNA sequence: TGTGCCAGCAGCTTGCGGGTTACGTACTATGGCTACACCTTC. Its translation is CASSLRVTYYGYTF.

At least ten counts were recorded for this clonotype. The J gene is TRBJ2-5, the V gene TRBV12-3 or TRBV12-4; D is unclear. This CDR3 region has 11 residues. Deletions cut 5 bases from V and 5 bases from J, with 6 bases between. The CDR3 is CASSPSETQYF. CDR3 sequence (DNA): TGTGCCAGCAGTCCCTCCGAGACCCAGTACTTC.

This clonotype was seen a few times. The chain joins TRBV5-5 to TRBJ2-7; weak D call: TRBD1 (6 bases). V was shortened by 4 bases and J by 1 base, with 15 bases between the two germline ends. CDR1 is SGHKS, CDR2 YYEKEE, per germline (reference sequence). The CDR3 extends over 15 amino acids. For the CDR3, the DNA is TGTGCCAGCAGCGTGACAGGTGGGAGATCCTACGAGCAGTACTTC. Encoded protein: CASSVTGGRSYEQYF.

This clonotype has ten or more counts. V and J are TRBV20-1 and TRBJ1-1; D is possibly TRBD1 (6 bases). The CDR3 contains 15 residues. V was cut by 0 bases and J by 0 bases, with 11 bases left in between. Germline lookup yields CDR1 DFQATT and CDR2 SNEGSKA (reference sequence). CDR3 protein: CSAREMDRMNTEAFF. The CDR3 DNA reads TGCAGTGCTAGAGAAATGGACAGAATGAACACTGAAGCTTTCTTT.

This clonotype came up a few times. The J gene is TRBJ2-3, the V gene TRBV5-4, with a weak D call TRBD2 (6 bases). Germline V CDR1 and CDR2: SGHNT, YYREEE (reference sequence). There are 15 residues in the CDR3. Between the trimmed V and J ends, which lost 2 bases and 6 bases, there was a span of 16 bases. CDR3 protein: CASSFSGTGRDTQYF. Written as DNA, the CDR3 is TGTGCCAGCAGCTTTTCGGGGACTGGACGCGATACGCAGTATTTT.

The chain carries TRBV28 and TRBJ2-1; D remains unclear. This CDR3 region has 13 residues. Germline V CDR1 and CDR2: MDHEN, SYDVKM. V gave up 7 bases and J gave up 4 bases, with 11 bases separating them. CDR3 residues: CASIGQDYNEQFF. The CDR3 DNA sequence: TGTGCCAGCATAGGGCAGGATTACAATGAGCAGTTCTTC.

There are a few counts of this clonotype. V is TRBV12-3 or TRBV12-4 and J is TRBJ1-2, with 10 nucleotides matching TRBD1. The CDR3 has 14 residues. The V gene end was trimmed by 8 bases and the J gene end by 4 bases; junction bases not matched to a gene: 7. The CDR3 nucleotides are TGTGCCAGCTCCCGGGACAGGGGAATCTATGGCTACACCTTC. Translating it yields CASSRDRGIYGYTF.